This T cell receptor beta chain came from a study of blood T cell repertoires in COVID-19 (dated by TCRdb to 2018 to 2020). Looking at the study overall: Samples from collaborators originated in the United States, Italy and Spain and spanned both the acute and convalescent phases of COVID-19. The material from the prospective study consisted of cDNA or gDNA derived from T cells, B-cell-depleted T cells, or PBMCs. The dataset comprised deeply sampled blood TCRbeta repertoires from subjects exposed to, actively infected with, or recovered from COVID-19. The repertoires were made available in a free public database intended to serve as a resource for research on the immune response to SARS-CoV-2. The samples were drawn from the first 160 participants of the ongoing ImmuneRACE study and from 950 to 1,500 subjects provided by 6 global collaborators. A de-identified subject ID, COVID-19 status, age in years and sex were almost always included in the sample metadata. Where HLA class I and class II types were available, the types were taken from metadata supplied by the sample provider, not from assay-based typing. Study-level results and caveats: The quantity of clinical and demographic metadata differed by source and by participant and was supplied without curation.

Regarding this clone: Its antigen is not yet known. Per-base quality was not reported, and no clone a single base away is much larger than it.

Whole blood was collected in K2EDTA tubes by collaborating institutions according to the institutions' own protocols. Collaborator samples were shipped for TCRbeta analysis as frozen whole blood, isolated PBMCs, or DNA extracted from either sample type. TCRbeta CDR3 regions were amplified from genomic DNA using the immunoSEQ Assay, a bias-controlled multiplex PCR. On the authors' methods: The number of nucleated cells in each sample was estimated by amplification of reference gene primers within the assay. To quantify the absolute abundance of each unique TCRbeta CDR3 rearrangement, sequence reads were collapsed and filtered. For each sample, productive Simpson clonality was calculated by taking the square root of Simpson's diversity index across productive rearrangements. This immuneACCESS table, as held by TCRdb, lists in-frame sequences with V and J called but not all clones. Of the missing ones, under half trace to an unresolved V gene in checked studies; the others have no known cause. Clone size and the V and J calls come from that table; the DNA yielded D and trimming. The table for this sample lists approximately 110,000 clones; 75% to 85% of them were counted only once. 9.4% of the sample comes from the top ten.

CDR1 and CDR2 were assigned from the germline V gene (reference sequence) as DFQATT and SNEGSKA. The CDR3 runs 15 amino acids, cysteine and phenylalanine included. Kept here is only the CDR3 DNA, which spans 45 bases and is read in frame from base 1. The V end gives up 3 bases and the J end 1 base, leaving 8 bases in the junction not matched to a gene. This chain is built from TRBV20-1 and TRBJ2-7, and 8 bases in between align with TRBD2. This sequence originates from a woman in her seventies with acute or convalescent COVID-19. Sequenced: peripheral blood. CDR3 protein: CSASLAGGWSYEQYF. The nucleotides are TGCAGTGCTAGTCTCGCGGGAGGTTGGTCCTACGAGCAGTACTTC.